Detailed here is one TCR beta chain. What it binds is unknown. Trimming took 6 bases from V and 2 from J, leaving 14 bases between them. CDR1 and CDR2 from the germline V gene are LNHDA and SQIVND (reference sequence). The CDR3 runs 14 residues. The PCR used 60 Vbeta and 13 Jbeta primers. The table came from immunoSEQ multiplex PCR; TCRdb's copy has only in-frame clones and leaves some out. The sample contains approximately 150,000 clones, approximately 84% of which appear only once. This sample is drawn from a study of cytomegalovirus exposure and HLA in healthy donors. Turning to the study itself: Early on, a data release was issued that held 80 million to 90 million unique TCRs from HLA-typed donors.

Findings of the study overall: About 87% or about 30% of the time was how often most TCR beta V segments were productive, according to an earlier analysis. In a later analysis, productive TCRs from donors in an Asian-associated ancestry cluster reportedly carried fewer N-insertions than the cohort mean.

The rearrangement links TRBV19 to TRBJ2-7, with D tentatively TRBD1 (5 bases). The sequencing input was PBMCs. The origin of this receptor is a woman aged 18 to 35 in good health and CMV-seronegative. CDR3 protein: CASSPTAPTYEQYF. CDR3 in DNA: TGTGCCAGTAGCCCGACAGCACCAACCTACGAGCAGTACTTC.